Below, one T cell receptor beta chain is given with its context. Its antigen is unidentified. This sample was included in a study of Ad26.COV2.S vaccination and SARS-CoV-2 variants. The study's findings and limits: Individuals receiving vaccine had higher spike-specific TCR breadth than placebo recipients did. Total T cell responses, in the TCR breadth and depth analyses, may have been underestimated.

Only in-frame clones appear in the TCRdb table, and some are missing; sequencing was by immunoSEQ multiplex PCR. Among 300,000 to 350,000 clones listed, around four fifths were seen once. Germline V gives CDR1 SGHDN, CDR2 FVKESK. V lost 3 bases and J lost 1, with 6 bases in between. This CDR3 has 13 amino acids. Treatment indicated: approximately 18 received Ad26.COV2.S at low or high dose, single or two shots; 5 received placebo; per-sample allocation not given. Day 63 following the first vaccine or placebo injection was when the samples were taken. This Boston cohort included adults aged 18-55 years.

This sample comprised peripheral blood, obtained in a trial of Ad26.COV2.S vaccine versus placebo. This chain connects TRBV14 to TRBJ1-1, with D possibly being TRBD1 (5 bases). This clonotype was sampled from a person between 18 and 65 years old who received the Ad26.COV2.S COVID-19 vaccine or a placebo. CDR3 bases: TGTGCCAGCAGCCAGGGACGGAACACTGAAGCTTTCTTT. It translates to CASSQGRNTEAFF.